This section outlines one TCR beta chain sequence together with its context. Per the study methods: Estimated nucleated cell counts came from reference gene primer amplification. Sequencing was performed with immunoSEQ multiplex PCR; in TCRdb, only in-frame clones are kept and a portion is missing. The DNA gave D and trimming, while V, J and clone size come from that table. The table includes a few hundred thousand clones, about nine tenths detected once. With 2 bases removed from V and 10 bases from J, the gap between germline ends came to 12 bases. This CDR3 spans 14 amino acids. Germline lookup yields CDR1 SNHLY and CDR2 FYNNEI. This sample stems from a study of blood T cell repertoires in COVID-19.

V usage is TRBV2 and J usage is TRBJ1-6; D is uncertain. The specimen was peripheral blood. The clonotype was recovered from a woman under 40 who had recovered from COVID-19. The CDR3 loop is CASSETGNGSPLHF. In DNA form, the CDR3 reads TGTGCCAGCAGTGAAACGGGGAACGGGTCACCCCTCCACTTT.